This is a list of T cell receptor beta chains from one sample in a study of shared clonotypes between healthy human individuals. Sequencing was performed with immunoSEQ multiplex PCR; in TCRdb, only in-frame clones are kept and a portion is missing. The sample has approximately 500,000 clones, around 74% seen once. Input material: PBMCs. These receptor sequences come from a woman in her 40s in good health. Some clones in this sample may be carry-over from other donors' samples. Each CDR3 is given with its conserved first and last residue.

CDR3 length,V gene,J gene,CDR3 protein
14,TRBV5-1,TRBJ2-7,CASSWRGLAEKQYF
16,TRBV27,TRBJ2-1,CASSSAGTGGYNEQFF
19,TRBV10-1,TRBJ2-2,CASSERGLAGGRGTGELFF
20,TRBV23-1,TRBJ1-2,CASSQRTADTGHLSIGGYTF
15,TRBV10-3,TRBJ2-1,CAISEGRQTGGEQFF
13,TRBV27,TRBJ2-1,CASSLHSRAEQFF
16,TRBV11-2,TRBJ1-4,CASSLGLGTQNEKLFF
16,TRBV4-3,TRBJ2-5,CASSPLAGLRQETQYF
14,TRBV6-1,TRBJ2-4,CASRGGTEQNIQYF
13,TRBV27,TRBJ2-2,CASSHRDTGELFF
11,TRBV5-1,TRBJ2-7,CASSSPYEQYF
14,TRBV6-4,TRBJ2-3,CASSDRGSTDTQYF
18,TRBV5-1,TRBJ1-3,CASSNRRDRGSSGNTIYF
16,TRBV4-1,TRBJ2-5,CASSATGGTRGKTQYF
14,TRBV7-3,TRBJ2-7,CASSPDRNSYEQYF
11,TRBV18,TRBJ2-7,CASSPETGKYF